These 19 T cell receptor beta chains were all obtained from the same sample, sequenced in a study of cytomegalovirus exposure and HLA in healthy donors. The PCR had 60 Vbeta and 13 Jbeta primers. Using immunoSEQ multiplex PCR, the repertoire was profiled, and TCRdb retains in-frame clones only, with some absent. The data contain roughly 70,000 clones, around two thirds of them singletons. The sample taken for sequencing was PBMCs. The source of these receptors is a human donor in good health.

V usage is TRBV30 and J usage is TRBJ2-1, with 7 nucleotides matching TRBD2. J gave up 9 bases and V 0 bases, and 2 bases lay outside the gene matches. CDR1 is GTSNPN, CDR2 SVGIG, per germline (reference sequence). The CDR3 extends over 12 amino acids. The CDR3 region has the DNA TGTGCCTGGAGTGTAGCGGGAAGTGAGCAGTTCTTC. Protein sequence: CAWSVAGSEQFF.

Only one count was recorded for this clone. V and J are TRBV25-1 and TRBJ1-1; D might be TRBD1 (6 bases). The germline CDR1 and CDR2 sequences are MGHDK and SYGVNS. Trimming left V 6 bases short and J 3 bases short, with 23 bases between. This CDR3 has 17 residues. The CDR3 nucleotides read TGTGCCAGCAGCCCAACTCGGGGGGCAGGGGAGTACACTGAAGCTTTCTTT. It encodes CASSPTRGAGEYTEAFF.

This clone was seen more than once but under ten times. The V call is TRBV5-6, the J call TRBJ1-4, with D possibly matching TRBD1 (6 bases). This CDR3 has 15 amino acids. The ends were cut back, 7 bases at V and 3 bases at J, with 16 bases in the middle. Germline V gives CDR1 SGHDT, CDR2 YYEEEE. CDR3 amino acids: CASSRREGANEKLFF. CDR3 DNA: TGTGCCAGCTCCCGGAGGGAGGGGGCTAATGAAAAACTGTTTTTT.

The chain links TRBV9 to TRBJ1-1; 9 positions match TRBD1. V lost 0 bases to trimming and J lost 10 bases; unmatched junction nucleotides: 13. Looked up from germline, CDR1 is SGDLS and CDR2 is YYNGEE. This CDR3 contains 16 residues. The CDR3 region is CASSVGDRDGRNRAFF. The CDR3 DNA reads TGTGCCAGCAGCGTAGGGGACAGGGATGGAAGAAATCGAGCTTTCTTT.

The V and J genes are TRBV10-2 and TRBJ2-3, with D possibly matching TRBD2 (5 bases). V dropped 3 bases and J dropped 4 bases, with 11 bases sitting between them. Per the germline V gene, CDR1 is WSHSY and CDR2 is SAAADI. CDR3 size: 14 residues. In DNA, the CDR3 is TGCGCCAGCAGTGAAACGGGAAGGGCAGATACGCAGTATTTT. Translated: CASSETGRADTQYF.

The CDR3 region is CATQVTRERLCYEQYF. The DNA of the CDR3 is TGTGCCACCCAGGTCACGCGGGAGAGACTCTGCTACGAGCAGTACTTC. This rearrangement joins TRBV19 to TRBJ2-5; 7 bases match TRBD2. The DNA matches TRBJ2-7 better at its end, which makes the J call doubtful. The CDR3 runs 16 residues. CDR1 and CDR2 from the germline V gene are LNHDA and SQIVND (reference sequence).

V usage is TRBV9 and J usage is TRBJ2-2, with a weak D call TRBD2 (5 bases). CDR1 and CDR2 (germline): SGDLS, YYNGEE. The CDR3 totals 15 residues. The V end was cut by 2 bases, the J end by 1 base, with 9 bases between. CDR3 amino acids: CASSVRALNTGELFF. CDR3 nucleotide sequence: TGTGCCAGCAGCGTGCGGGCTCTGAACACCGGGGAGCTGTTTTTT.

CDR3 in DNA: TGCGCCAGCAGCACTAAAGGACTAGCGGGAGGGAGGGGCGAGCAGTACTTC. It translates to CASSTKGLAGGRGEQYF. The chain employs TRBV5-1 and TRBJ2-7; 15 nucleotides align to TRBD2. From germline, CDR1 is SGHRS and CDR2 YFSETQ. This CDR3 is built from 17 residues. V lost 4 bases, J lost 6 bases, and 11 bases stayed unmatched.

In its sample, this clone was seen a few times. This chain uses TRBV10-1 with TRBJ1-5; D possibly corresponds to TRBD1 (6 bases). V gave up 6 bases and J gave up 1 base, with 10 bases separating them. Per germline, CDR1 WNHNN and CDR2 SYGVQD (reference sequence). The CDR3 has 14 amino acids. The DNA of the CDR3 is TGCGCCAGCAGCTTGGACAGAAGCAATCAGCCCCAGCATTTT. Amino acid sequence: CASSLDRSNQPQHF.

The DNA for the CDR3 is TGTGCCAGCAGCTTATATGGAAGCGGGAGCTACAATGAGCAGTTCTTC. It codes for CASSLYGSGSYNEQFF. This chain joins TRBV7-6 and TRBJ2-1; 8 bases align to TRBD2. The CDR3 is 16 residues long. The V gene end was trimmed by 2 bases and the J gene end by 3 bases; junction bases not matched to a gene: 6. Germline V gene sequence: CDR1 SGHVS, CDR2 FNYEAQ.

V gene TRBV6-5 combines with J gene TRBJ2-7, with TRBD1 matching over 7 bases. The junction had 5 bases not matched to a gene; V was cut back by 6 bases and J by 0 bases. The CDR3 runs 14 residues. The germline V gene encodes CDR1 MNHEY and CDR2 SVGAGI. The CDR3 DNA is TGTGCCAGCAGCGTGACAGGGTTCTCCTACGAGCAGTACTTC. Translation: CASSVTGFSYEQYF.

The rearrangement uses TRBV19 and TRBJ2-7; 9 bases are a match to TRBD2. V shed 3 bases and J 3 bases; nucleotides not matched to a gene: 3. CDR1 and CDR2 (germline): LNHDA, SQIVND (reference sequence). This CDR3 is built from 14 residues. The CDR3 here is CASSITSGYYEQYF. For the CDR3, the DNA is TGTGCCAGTAGTATCACTAGCGGGTACTACGAGCAGTACTTC. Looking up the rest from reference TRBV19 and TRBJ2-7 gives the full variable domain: DGGITQSPKYLFRKEGQNVTLSCEQNLNHDAMYWYRQDPGQGLRLIYYSQIVNDFQKGDIAEGYSVSREKKESFPLTVTSAQKNPTAFYLCASSITSGYYEQYFGPGTRLTVT.

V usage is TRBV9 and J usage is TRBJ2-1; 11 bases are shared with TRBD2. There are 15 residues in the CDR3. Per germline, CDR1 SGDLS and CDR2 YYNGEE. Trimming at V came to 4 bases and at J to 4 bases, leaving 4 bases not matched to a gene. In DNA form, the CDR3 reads TGTGCCAGCAGCTCCCGACTAGCGGGATACAATGAGCAGTTCTTC. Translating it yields CASSSRLAGYNEQFF.

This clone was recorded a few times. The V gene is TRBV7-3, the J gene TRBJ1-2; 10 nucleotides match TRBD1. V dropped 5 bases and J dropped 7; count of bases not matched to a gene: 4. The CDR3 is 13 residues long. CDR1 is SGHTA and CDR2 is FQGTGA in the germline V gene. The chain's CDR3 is CASSLTGGFGYTF. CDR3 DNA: TGTGCCAGCAGCCTGACAGGGGGCTTTGGCTACACCTTC.

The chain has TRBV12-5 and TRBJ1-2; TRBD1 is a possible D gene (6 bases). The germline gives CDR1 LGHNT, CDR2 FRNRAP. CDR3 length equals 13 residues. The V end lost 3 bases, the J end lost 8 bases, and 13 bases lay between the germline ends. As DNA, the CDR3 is TGTGCTAGTGGTTTAGTCTCAGGGGCCGGCTACACCTTC. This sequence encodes CASGLVSGAGYTF.

CDR3 DNA sequence: TGTGCCAGCAGCTTGGTACAGGGGGAGACCCAGTACTTC. Translated, it gives CASSLVQGETQYF. This sequence joins TRBV5-5 and TRBJ2-5; the match to TRBD1 covers 7 bases. The CDR3 loop spans 13 amino acids. Germline values: CDR1 SGHKS, CDR2 YYEKEE (reference sequence). The trim removed 0 bases at V and 5 bases at J, leaving 1 base unmatched.

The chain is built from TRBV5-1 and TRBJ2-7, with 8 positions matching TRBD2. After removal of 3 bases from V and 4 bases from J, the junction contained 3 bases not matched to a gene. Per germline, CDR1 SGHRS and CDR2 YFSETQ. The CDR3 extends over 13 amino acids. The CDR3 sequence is CASSSGGGYEQYF. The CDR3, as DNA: TGCGCCAGCAGCTCGGGAGGGGGATACGAGCAGTACTTC.

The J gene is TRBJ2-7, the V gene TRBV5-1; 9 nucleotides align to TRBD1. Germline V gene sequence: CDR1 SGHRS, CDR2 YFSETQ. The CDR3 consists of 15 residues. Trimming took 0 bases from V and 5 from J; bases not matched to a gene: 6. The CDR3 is CASSLGGTGNHEQYF. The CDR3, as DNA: TGCGCCAGCAGCTTGGGCGGGACAGGGAACCACGAGCAGTACTTC.

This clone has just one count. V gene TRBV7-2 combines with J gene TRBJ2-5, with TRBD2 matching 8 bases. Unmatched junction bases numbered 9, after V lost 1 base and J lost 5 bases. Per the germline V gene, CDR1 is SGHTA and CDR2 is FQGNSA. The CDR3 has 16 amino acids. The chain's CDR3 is CASSLVTGGPGETQYF. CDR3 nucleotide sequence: TGTGCCAGCAGCTTAGTGACGGGAGGGCCAGGGGAGACCCAGTACTTC.